Reported below is one T cell receptor (beta chain). The antigen remains undetermined. These data belong to a study of T cell repertoires in cytomegalovirus infection. Overall study: It was the public TCR beta signatures that indicated both CMV infection and matching HLA type. Study-level results: The cumulative frequency of public TCR beta families distinguished individuals who carried CMV together with the relevant HLA. HLA-C-restricted CMV clonotypes gave the most frequent clonotype in two of eight donors.

In TCRdb, the reads were re-called with MiXCR into one record per CDR3 protein. Seen here are hundreds of thousands of distinct CDR3 sequences, about 24% observed once, and the top ten hold 7% to 9%. J gave up 5 bases and V 6 bases, and 11 bases lay outside the gene matches. The CDR3 has 15 residues. In germline, CDR1 is SGHTA, CDR2 FQGNSA. The sequence was collected from a human donor in good health (CMV status not recorded). Some clones in this sample may be carry-over from other donors' samples. This rearrangement joins TRBV7-2 to TRBJ2-5, with 8 bases matching TRBD1. Sequenced: CD8+ T cells from PBMCs. CDR3 sequence: CASSQNRGALETQYF. CDR3 sequence (DNA): TGTGCCAGCAGTCAAAACAGGGGGGCCTTGGAGACCCAGTACTTC. The full variable domain, its missing parts supplied by reference TRBV7-2 and TRBJ2-5, is GAGVSQSPSNKVTEKGKDVELRCDPISGHTALYWYRQSLGQGLEFLIYFQGNSAPDKSGLPSDRFSAERTGGSVSTLTIQRTQQEDSAVYLCASSQNRGALETQYFGPGTRLLVL.